This T cell receptor (beta chain) stems from a study of radiotherapy plus CTLA-4 blockade in lung cancer. Study information: Objective response was observed in more than 15% of patients, and disease control in roughly 31%.

About this clone: Its antigen is undetermined.

TCRdb's table, derived via immunoSEQ multiplex PCR, lists solely in-frame clones and lacks some. Of 65,000 to 95,000 clones in the sample, 80% to 90% were seen once. Overall study results and limits: Tumor-origin TCR clones grew in blood after radiotherapy plus ipilimumab.

Enrolled patients, whose metastatic non-small-cell lung cancer was chemo-refractory, received focal radiation plus CTLA-4 blockade with ipilimumab. CDR1 and CDR2 from the germline V gene are MNHNY and SVGAGI (reference sequence). CDR3 length equals 16 residues. Germline trimming cut 4 bases from V and 5 bases from J; bases unmatched to any gene: 6. Sequencing used peripheral blood, obtained from a patient treated with radiotherapy plus ipilimumab. The chain combines TRBV6-6 with TRBJ2-2; 11 bases are a match to TRBD1. The TCR originated in a human donor with non-small cell lung cancer that progressed on radiotherapy plus ipilimumab. The CDR3 coding sequence is TGTGCCAGCAGTTCAACCGGGACAGGGGGTACCGGGGAGCTGTTTTTT. Translated, it gives CASSSTGTGGTGELFF.